Presented here are 28 T cell receptor beta chains from one specimen sequenced in a study of OX40 agonist ivuxolimab in advanced cancers. Only in-frame clones appear in the TCRdb table, and some are missing; sequencing was by immunoSEQ multiplex PCR. Of under 150,000 clones listed, 75% to 90% are singletons. Sequencing was performed on CD4+ or CD8+ T cells sorted from blood, taken in a trial of the OX40 agonist ivuxolimab. These receptors were collected from an adult with an advanced solid tumor such as melanoma, head and neck, liver or kidney cancer.

V is TRBV30 and J is TRBJ1-2; the D gene is possibly TRBD1 (5 bases). Trimming removed 1 base from V and 4 bases from J, with 16 bases in between. The V gene's germline CDR1 is GTSNPN and CDR2 SVGIG (reference sequence). The CDR3 contains 15 residues. CDR3 sequence: CAWSAPGGVGYGYTF. Written as DNA, the CDR3 is TGTGCCTGGAGTGCCCCGGGGGGGGTGGGCTATGGCTACACCTTC.

This clone was seen only once. CDR3 bases: TGTGCCAGCAGCTTAGAGGCGACAGGGGGCGAGCAGTACTTC. This codes for CASSLEATGGEQYF. The chain joins TRBV7-9 to TRBJ2-7, with 9 bases that match TRBD1. This CDR3 comprises 14 residues. Per germline, CDR1 SEHNR and CDR2 FQNEAQ (reference sequence). The V and J ends lost 1 base and 6 bases, in that order; junction bases with no gene match: 4. The full variable domain, its missing parts supplied by reference TRBV7-9 and TRBJ2-7, is DTGVSQNPRHKITKRGQNVTFRCDPISEHNRLYWYRQTLGQGPEFLTYFQNEAQLEKSRLLSDRFSAERPKGSFSTLEIQRTEQGDSAMYLCASSLEATGGEQYFGPGTRLTVT.

J is TRBJ2-5 and V is TRBV20-1, with D possibly matching TRBD1 (6 bases). CDR3 size: 11 residues. V was shortened by 2 bases and J by 5 bases, with 6 bases between the two germline ends. Germline V gives CDR1 DFQATT, CDR2 SNEGSKA (reference sequence). Here the CDR3 reads CSARRGETQYF. CDR3 nucleotides: TGCAGTGCTAGAAGGGGGGAGACCCAGTACTTC.

As to this clone: Relative to the germline gene, one junction end is altered; a read error may explain this. V is TRBV2 and J is TRBJ2-7, with D tentatively TRBD1 (6 bases). The CDR3 is 11 amino acids. The germline V gene encodes CDR1 SNHLY and CDR2 FYNNEI. This chain's CDR3 is CASRWTEKFDF. CDR3 nucleotide sequence: TGTGCCAGCAGATGGACAGAGAAATTCGACTTC.

The chain combines TRBV18 with TRBJ1-5; D unclear. CDR3 size: 13 residues. V shed 2 bases and J shed 7 bases, with 9 bases lying between them. The germline V gene has CDR1 KGHSH and CDR2 LQKENI. CDR3 sequence (DNA): TGTGCCAGCTCACCAATCGACGGACAGCCCCAGCATTTT. Amino acid sequence: CASSPIDGQPQHF.

V and J are TRBV11-2 and TRBJ2-1; D might be TRBD1 (6 bases). Germline CDR1 is SGHAT and CDR2 is FQNNGV. V was shortened by 1 base and J by 1 base, with 11 bases between the two germline ends. This CDR3 has 16 residues. The CDR3 protein is CASSLVGRGSYNEQFF. The CDR3 bases are TGTGCCAGCAGCTTAGTCGGTAGGGGGTCCTACAATGAGCAGTTCTTC.

The V call is TRBV28, the J call TRBJ1-1; D uncertain. The CDR3 sequence is 13 residues long. The ends were cut back, 5 bases at V and 1 base at J, with 8 bases in the middle. Germline CDR1 reads MDHEN; CDR2 reads SYDVKM. CDR3 region: CASSQKGNTEAFF. CDR3 bases: TGTGCCAGCAGTCAGAAGGGGAACACTGAAGCTTTCTTT.

This rearrangement joins TRBV19 to TRBJ2-3; D gene uncertain. Germline V lookup: CDR1 LNHDA, CDR2 SQIVND (reference sequence). The CDR3 runs to 15 residues. Trimming removed 5 bases from V and 0 bases from J, with 12 bases in between. In nucleotides, the CDR3 is TGTGCCAGTAGTCTGTCCTTCCCTAGCACAGATACGCAGTATTTT. Its protein product is CASSLSFPSTDTQYF.

The CDR3 DNA follows: TGTGCCAGCAGCTTTCAAGGTGGCAGGGGATCGGAGGAGCAGTACTTC. This translates into CASSFQGGRGSEEQYF. This rearrangement joins TRBV7-2 to TRBJ2-7; maybe TRBD1 (6 bases). The germline V gene encodes CDR1 SGHTA and CDR2 FQGNSA. The CDR3 covers 16 residues. Deletions cut 3 bases from V and 7 bases from J, with 22 bases between.

The chain has TRBV2 and TRBJ1-2; 7 positions agree with TRBD1. Per the germline V gene, CDR1 is SNHLY and CDR2 is FYNNEI. Losses at the gene ends were 11 bases for V and 2 bases for J; bases not matched to a gene: 11. The CDR3 sequence is 14 residues long. CDR3 nucleotide sequence: TGTGCCTGGATACAGGGGCAGGGGAACTATGGCTACACCTTC. Its protein is CAWIQGQGNYGYTF.

This chain joins TRBV7-8 and TRBJ2-7; D is uncertain. The ends were cut back, 10 bases at V and 5 bases at J, with 15 bases in the middle. Germline V gene lookup returns CDR1 SGHVS and CDR2 FQNEAQ. The CDR3 runs 12 residues. CDR3 sequence (DNA): TGTGCCACCCGGATGGTAGGGAACGAGCAGTACTTC. Its protein is CATRMVGNEQYF.

The chain couples TRBV4-1 to TRBJ1-5, with D uncertain. The CDR3 runs to 16 residues. Germline lookup yields CDR1 MGHRA and CDR2 YSYEKL. Trimming took 4 bases from V and 0 from J, leaving 13 bases between them. The CDR3 loop is CASSRLPGNSNQPQHF. The CDR3 coding sequence is TGCGCCAGCAGCCGATTACCCGGAAATAGCAATCAGCCCCAGCATTTT.

The chain recombines TRBV7-2 with TRBJ1-4; D might be TRBD1 (5 bases). This CDR3 is built from 13 residues. From germline, CDR1 is SGHTA and CDR2 FQGNSA. Trimming shortened V by 2 bases and J by 13 bases, and 14 bases separated the two germline ends. The DNA of the CDR3 is TGTGCCAGCAGCTTAAAATCCGGGGACTTACTGTTTTTT. Translation gives CASSLKSGDLLFF.

The gene calls are TRBV18 and TRBJ2-7; possible D gene TRBD2, 6 bases. Trimming removed 0 bases at V and 0 bases at J, with 9 bases between. Per the germline V gene, CDR1 is KGHSH and CDR2 is LQKENI. There are 15 residues in the CDR3. The CDR3 is CASSPPSGSSYEQYF. DNA of the CDR3: TGTGCCAGCTCACCACCGTCCGGGAGCTCCTACGAGCAGTACTTC.

The rearrangement uses TRBV18 and TRBJ1-1; D gene uncertain. Trimming shortened V by 6 bases and J by 3 bases, and 11 bases separated the two germline ends. The CDR3 runs 13 residues. Germline lookup yields CDR1 KGHSH and CDR2 LQKENI. CDR3: CASSRTEYTEAFF. CDR3 DNA sequence: TGTGCCAGCTCTCGGACCGAATACACTGAAGCTTTCTTT. Full variable domain (outside the CDR3, taken from reference TRBV18 and TRBJ1-1): NAGVMQNPRHLVRRRGQEARLRCSPMKGHSHVYWYRQLPEEGLKFMVYLQKENIIDESGMPKERFSAEFPKEGPSILRIQQVVRGDSAAYFCASSRTEYTEAFFGQGTRLTVV.

This clone came up once. J is TRBJ2-3 and V is TRBV14; 15 nucleotides match TRBD2. The CDR3 extends over 15 amino acids. V shed 4 bases, J shed 8 bases, and the junction held 4 bases outside the gene matches. The germline V gene has CDR1 SGHDN and CDR2 FVKESK. CDR3 amino acids: CASSPGLAGGLTQYF. CDR3 sequence (DNA): TGTGCCAGCAGCCCTGGACTAGCGGGGGGGCTTACGCAGTATTTT.

This rearrangement joins TRBV13 to TRBJ1-2; 8 nucleotides match TRBD1. Looked up from germline, CDR1 is PRHDT and CDR2 is FYEKMQ (reference sequence). V trimming: 3 bases; J trimming: 0 bases; junction bases outside the gene matches: 3. This CDR3 has 15 residues. In DNA form, the CDR3 reads TGTGCCAGCAGCTTCTCGGACAGGGCTAACTATGGCTACACCTTC. Translation: CASSFSDRANYGYTF.

The CDR3 here is CASSVGAGAPTDTQYF. CDR3 in DNA: TGTGCCAGCAGCGTAGGGGCGGGGGCCCCCACAGATACGCAGTATTTT. J is TRBJ2-3 and V is TRBV9; TRBD2 might be the D (7 bases). The germline V gene has CDR1 SGDLS and CDR2 YYNGEE. The CDR3 is 16 amino acids. The V gene lost 0 bases and the J gene lost 2 bases, with 13 bases spanning the gap.

The rearrangement joins TRBV5-1 to TRBJ1-1; no reliable D call. V gave up 0 bases and J gave up 0 bases, with 9 bases separating them. The CDR3 is 15 amino acids. Germline V CDR1 and CDR2: SGHRS, YFSETQ. The CDR3 sequence: CASSLAPPVNTEAFF. The CDR3 DNA follows: TGCGCCAGCAGCTTGGCCCCCCCCGTGAACACTGAAGCTTTCTTT. The variable domain in full, completed from reference TRBV5-1 and TRBJ1-1, reads KAGVTQTPRYLIKTRGQQVTLSCSPISGHRSVSWYQQTPGQGLQFLFEYFSETQRNKGNFPGRFSGRQFSNSRSEMNVSTLELGDSALYLCASSLAPPVNTEAFFGQGTRLTVV.

This clone appeared a few times. This sequence joins TRBV30 and TRBJ1-2; D perhaps matches TRBD1 (6 bases). Trimming left V 2 bases short and J 7 bases short, with 11 bases between. Germline V CDR1 and CDR2: GTSNPN, SVGIG (reference sequence). The length of the CDR3 is 12 residues. CDR3 protein: CAWSRQGFGYTF. CDR3 DNA: TGTGCCTGGAGTCGGCAGGGGTTTGGCTACACCTTC.

The chain links TRBV5-1 to TRBJ1-6; 11 bases match TRBD1. This CDR3 has 17 amino acids. Germline-derived CDR1 and CDR2 are SGHRS and YFSETQ. Losses at the gene ends were 3 bases for V and 2 bases for J; bases not matched to a gene: 4. CDR3 amino acids: CASSSGTGGTYNSPLHF. DNA for the CDR3: TGCGCCAGCAGCTCCGGGACAGGGGGAACCTATAATTCACCCCTCCACTTT.

The sample holds one count of this clone. The rearrangement links TRBV10-3 to TRBJ1-2, with 7 bases fitting TRBD1. Germline lookup yields CDR1 ENHRY and CDR2 SYGVKD. J was trimmed by 3 bases and V by 8 bases; bases with no gene match: 6. CDR3 size: 13 residues. The CDR3, as DNA: TGTGCCATCGAGCGAGGGGGCGACTATGGCTACACCTTC. Amino acids: CAIERGGDYGYTF.

This chain joins TRBV5-6 and TRBJ2-7; 11 nucleotides line up with TRBD1. V gave up 5 bases and J gave up 0 bases; unmatched junction bases: 4. The CDR3 is 15 residues long. Germline V gene lookup returns CDR1 SGHDT and CDR2 YYEEEE. The CDR3 DNA is TGTGCCAGCAGTTCCGGGACAGGGGGCTCCTACGAGCAGTACTTC. Encoded protein: CASSSGTGGSYEQYF.

The chain joins TRBV5-1 to TRBJ1-1; 8 bases fit TRBD1. CDR3 length equals 15 residues. V dropped 4 bases and J dropped 4; count of bases not matched to a gene: 9. CDR1 SGHRS and CDR2 YFSETQ come from the germline V gene. CDR3 residues: CASSNGQGMGTEAFF. DNA for the CDR3: TGCGCCAGCAGCAACGGACAGGGAATGGGCACTGAAGCTTTCTTT.

J is TRBJ1-2 and V is TRBV5-4; 7 bases line up with TRBD1. With V trimmed by 3 bases and J by 2 bases, 4 bases remained unmatched. The CDR3 is 14 residues long. CDR1 is SGHNT, CDR2 YYREEE, per germline (reference sequence). The chain's CDR3 is CASSSPGQNYGYTF. The CDR3 nucleotides are TGTGCCAGCAGCTCACCGGGACAGAACTATGGCTACACCTTC.

Of note for this clone: A junction boundary mismatches the germline segment, possibly from a read error. The V call is TRBV30, the J call TRBJ2-6, with D unresolved. In germline, CDR1 is GTSNPN, CDR2 SVGIG (reference sequence). The CDR3 loop spans 14 amino acids. CDR3 in amino acids: CAWSVHLGTNVLTF. Written as DNA, the CDR3 is TGTGCCTGGAGTGTACACCTTGGGACCAACGTCCTGACTTTC.

This clone was counted a single time. The genes are TRBV28 and TRBJ1-4, with D unresolved. The germline gives CDR1 MDHEN, CDR2 SYDVKM. This CDR3 contains 13 residues. Deletions cut 8 bases from V and 3 bases from J, with 10 bases between. CDR3 DNA: TGTGCCAGCTCCGGGTTTCCTAATGAAAAACTGTTTTTT. It codes for CASSGFPNEKLFF.

The chain couples TRBV7-6 to TRBJ1-3; D call uncertain. The CDR3 totals 11 residues. Germline values: CDR1 SGHVS, CDR2 FNYEAQ. V was shortened by 1 base and J by 7 bases, with 2 bases between the two germline ends. The CDR3 coding sequence is TGTGCCAGCAGCTTAGGGAACACCATATATTTT. It specifies CASSLGNTIYF.